This T cell receptor beta chain originates from a study of cytomegalovirus exposure and HLA in healthy donors. A note on this clone: Its target is unknown.

The study's findings and limits: Certain sequence variants were highly shared and formed a cluster, and this cluster was likely a sequencing artifact.

Researchers ran the PCR with 60 Vbeta and 13 Jbeta primers. Here immunoSEQ multiplex PCR was the method, and the copy in TCRdb shows in-frame clones only, minus some. The data contain 220,000 or so clones, approximately 78% of them singletons. Germline CDR1 MNHNS, CDR2 SASEGT. The CDR3 contains 13 residues. Trimming removed 3 bases from V and 5 bases from J, with 8 bases in between. This receptor was taken from a woman aged 40 to 49 in good health and CMV-seronegative. Sample: PBMCs. The chain couples TRBV6-1 to TRBJ1-5, with D tentatively TRBD1 (6 bases). CDR3 residues: CASSDEGDQPQHF. CDR3 coding DNA: TGTGCCAGCAGTGATGAGGGGGATCAGCCCCAGCATTTT.